The sequence of this T cell receptor (beta chain) was determined in a study of cytomegalovirus exposure and HLA in healthy donors. Libraries were prepared by immunoSEQ multiplex PCR; TCRdb keeps only in-frame clonotypes and omits some of them. The data contain about 360,000 clones, about nine tenths of them singletons. Concerning this clone: Antigen unknown.

Regarding the study as a whole: Subsequent analysis found a tendency for first-cohort TCR clusters to co-occur within the 120 validation repertoires. Cytomegalovirus-associated status was assigned to some 180 TCR beta chains.

The TCR was taken from a young woman in good health and CMV-seronegative. Sequencing used PBMCs.

This CDR3 is CSVMRTGKEGEAFF. CDR3 nucleotide sequence: TGCAGCGTCATGCGGACAGGTAAAGAGGGTGAAGCTTTCTTT. The chain links TRBV29-1 to TRBJ1-1, with TRBD1 identical over 7 bases. CDR3 length: 14 residues. J lost 7 bases, V lost 6 bases, and 14 bases had no gene match. Germline V gives CDR1 SQVTM, CDR2 ANQGSEA.